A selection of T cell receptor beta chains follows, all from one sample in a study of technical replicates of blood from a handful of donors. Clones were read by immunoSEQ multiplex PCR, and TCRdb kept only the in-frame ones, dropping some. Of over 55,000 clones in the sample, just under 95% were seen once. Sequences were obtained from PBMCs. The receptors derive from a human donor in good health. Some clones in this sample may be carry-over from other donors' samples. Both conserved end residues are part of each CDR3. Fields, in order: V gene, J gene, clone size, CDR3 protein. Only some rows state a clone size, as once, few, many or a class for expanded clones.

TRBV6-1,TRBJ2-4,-,CASTARVAKNIQYF
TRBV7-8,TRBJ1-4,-,CASSLSGADEKLFF
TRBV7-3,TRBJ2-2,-,CASSLAGNTGELFF
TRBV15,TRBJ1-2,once,CATSTRTGEGGYTF
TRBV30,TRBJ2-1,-,CAWMTSGRVNEQFF
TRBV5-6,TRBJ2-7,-,CASSSNRGYYEQYF
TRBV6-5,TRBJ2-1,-,CASSYGPPGSYNEQFF
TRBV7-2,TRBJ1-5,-,CASSTGNQPQHF
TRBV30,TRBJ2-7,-,CAGGQGANEQYF
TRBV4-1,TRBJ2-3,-,CASSQASGGGTDTQYF
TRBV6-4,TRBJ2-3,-,CASSDSPGTDTQYF
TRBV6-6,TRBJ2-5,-,CASSTRGLAVRVAQYF
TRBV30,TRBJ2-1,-,CAWRGLAGVNEQFF
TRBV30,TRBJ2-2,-,CAWSVRVNTGELFF
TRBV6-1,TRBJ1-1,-,CASSWTENTEAFF
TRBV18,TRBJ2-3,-,CASSPVPGQGTTQYF
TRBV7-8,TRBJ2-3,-,CASNARGQGVHTQYF
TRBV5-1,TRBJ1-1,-,CASSPQGAGTEAFF
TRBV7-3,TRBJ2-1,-,CASSSTPSSNEQFF
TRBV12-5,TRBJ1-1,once,CASGFQGMTEAFF
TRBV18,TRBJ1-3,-,CASSPDRRNTIYF
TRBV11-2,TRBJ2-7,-,CASSLDGSDGEQYF
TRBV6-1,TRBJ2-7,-,CASGQGTFYEQYF
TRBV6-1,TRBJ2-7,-,CATEGVPYEQYF
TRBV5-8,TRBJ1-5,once,CASTGTGKRTQPQHF
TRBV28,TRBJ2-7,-,CASSARTGGAYEQYF
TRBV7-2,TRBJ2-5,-,CASSLVGLSGAQYF
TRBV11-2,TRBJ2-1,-,CASSFVTGGPNEQFF
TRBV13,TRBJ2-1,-,CASIQAGVTGGDGNEQFF
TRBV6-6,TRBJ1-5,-,CASSRGRGWQPQHF
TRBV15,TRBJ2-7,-,CATSSWTGGNEQYF
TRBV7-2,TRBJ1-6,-,CASSSPVAGQGTPLHF
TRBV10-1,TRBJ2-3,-,CARRAGGADTQYF
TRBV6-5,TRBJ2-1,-,CASSLLAGGHNEQFF
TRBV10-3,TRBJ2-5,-,CAIKSTSGEQETQYF
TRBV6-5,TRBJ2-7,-,CASSPTDRAQYEQYF
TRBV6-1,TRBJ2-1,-,CASSVESGLAGGNEQFF
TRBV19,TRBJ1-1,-,CASSIRRGMSGRFENTEAFF
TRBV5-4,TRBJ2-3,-,CASSLAASGGRTDTQYF
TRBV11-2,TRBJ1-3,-,CASSSGWGSGNTIYF
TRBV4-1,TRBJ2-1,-,CASSQDSQAMIINEQFF
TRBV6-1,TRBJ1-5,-,CASREGQGPQPQHF
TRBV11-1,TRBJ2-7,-,CASSLAASGSYEQYF
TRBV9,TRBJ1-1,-,CASSRGNTEAFF
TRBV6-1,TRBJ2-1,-,CASSESSVTFRNEQFF
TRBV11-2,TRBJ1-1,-,CASSLTVIAAEAFF
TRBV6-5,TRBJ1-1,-,CASSPRTGNTEAFF
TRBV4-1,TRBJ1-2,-,CASSSFLRTVTNYGYTF
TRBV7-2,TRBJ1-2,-,CASSPRQGAVGYTF
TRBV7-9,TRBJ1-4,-,CASSLSGTNEKLFF
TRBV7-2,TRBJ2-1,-,CASSSPGTSPHEQFF